Listed below are T cell receptor beta chains from one sample, sequenced in a study of radiotherapy plus CTLA-4 blockade in lung cancer. Assay used: immunoSEQ multiplex PCR; TCRdb lists only in-frame clones, some missing. The table records approximately 65,000 clones, roughly 80% of them present only once. Sequences were derived from peripheral blood, sampled from a patient treated with radiotherapy plus ipilimumab. All receptors come from a human donor with non-small cell lung cancer who had a complete response to radiotherapy plus ipilimumab. The CDR3 runs from the conserved cysteine through the conserved F or W. Each record gives: V gene, D gene, J gene, clone size, CDR3 protein, CDR3 DNA. D genes are given only for firm matches. The size of a clone is reported for some rows only, either as once, few or many, or as a class for expanded clones.

TRBV4-1	-	TRBJ2-5	-	CASSQTGFVSETQYF	TGCGCCAGCAGCCAAACAGGGTTTGTTTCGGAGACCCAGTACTTC
TRBV4-1	TRBD1	TRBJ1-5	-	CASSPLLVRGLGQPQHF	TGCGCCAGCAGCCCGCTTCTGGTTAGGGGGCTCGGTCAGCCCCAGCATTTT
TRBV5-4	-	TRBJ2-1	-	CASSLSGDAAYEQFF	TGTGCCAGCAGCTTGAGTGGGGACGCGGCCTATGAGCAGTTCTTC
TRBV4-1	-	TRBJ1-2	-	CASSPSGTHYGYTF	TGCGCCAGCAGCCCATCCGGGACACACTATGGCTACACCTTC
TRBV5-1	TRBD1	TRBJ1-1	-	CASSFDVTGVNKNTEAFF	TGCGCCAGCAGCTTCGATGTTACAGGGGTGAATAAGAACACTGAAGCTTTCTTT
TRBV27	TRBD2	TRBJ2-5	-	CASSLGSLAGGETQYF	TGTGCCAGCAGTTTGGGGTCTCTAGCGGGGGGCGAGACCCAGTACTTC
TRBV7-9	TRBD1	TRBJ1-5	-	CASSTGGSQPQHF	TGTGCCAGCAGCACAGGGGGCAGTCAGCCCCAGCATTTT
TRBV4-1	-	TRBJ1-5	-	CASSQESDPGQPQHF	TGCGCCAGCAGCCAAGAGTCAGATCCGGGGCAGCCCCAGCATTTT
TRBV30	-	TRBJ1-6	once	CAWIAPFSYNSPLHF	TGTGCCTGGATCGCTCCTTTCTCCTATAATTCACCCCTCCACTTT
TRBV7-2	-	TRBJ2-7	-	CASSRSQYEQYF	TGTGCCAGCAGCCGCTCCCAGTACGAGCAGTACTTC
TRBV2	-	TRBJ2-4	-	CASSANYRGGVNIQYF	TGTGCCAGCAGTGCCAATTATCGGGGTGGGGTGAACATTCAGTACTTC